Included here is one T cell receptor beta chain sequence, with context. This sample is part of a study of human T cells and chemical hapten exposure. Documented time point: patch test 1, 2 weeks after DPC sensitization. Treatment noted: therapeutic diphenylcyclopropenone sensitization with weekly scalp DPC. Blood draws came before every patch-test application. Per the germline V gene, CDR1 is SEHNR and CDR2 is FQNEAQ (reference sequence). The V gene lost 5 bases and the J gene lost 5 bases, with 15 bases spanning the gap. CDR3 length: 14 amino acids. TCRdb redid the calling of the RACE reads with MiXCR, one entry per CDR3 protein. The data show under 450,000 distinct CDR3 sequences, roughly 4.8% seen once.

The TCR was taken from a woman between 45 and 65 years old with alopecia areata. Some clones in this sample may be carry-over from other donors' samples. This rearrangement joins TRBV7-9 to TRBJ1-1, with a weak D call TRBD1 (6 bases). Sequenced here: whole blood, sampled in connection with sensitization to the hapten diphenylcyclopropenone (DPC). CDR3: CASSLRQVGTEAFF. The CDR3 DNA reads TGTGCCAGCAGCCTCCGACAGGTTGGGACTGAAGCTTTCTTT.